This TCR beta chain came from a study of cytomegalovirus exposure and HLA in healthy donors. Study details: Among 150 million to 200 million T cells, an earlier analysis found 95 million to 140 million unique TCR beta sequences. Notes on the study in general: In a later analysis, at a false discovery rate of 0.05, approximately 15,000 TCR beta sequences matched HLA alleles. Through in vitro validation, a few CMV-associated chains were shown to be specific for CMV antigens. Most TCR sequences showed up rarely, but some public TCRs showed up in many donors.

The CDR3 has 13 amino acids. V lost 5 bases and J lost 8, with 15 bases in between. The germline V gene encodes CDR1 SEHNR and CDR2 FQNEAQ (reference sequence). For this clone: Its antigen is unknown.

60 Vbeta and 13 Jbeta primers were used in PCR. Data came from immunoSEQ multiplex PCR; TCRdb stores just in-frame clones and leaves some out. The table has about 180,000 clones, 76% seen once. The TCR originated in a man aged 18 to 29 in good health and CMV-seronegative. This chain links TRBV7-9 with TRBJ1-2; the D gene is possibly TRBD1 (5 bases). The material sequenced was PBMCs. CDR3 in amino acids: CASSDGRARGYTF. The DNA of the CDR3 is TGTGCCAGCAGCGACGGCAGGGCCAGGGGCTACACCTTC.